These 18 T cell receptor beta chains came from one sample sequenced in a study of radiation and T cells in renal cell carcinoma. Assay: immunoSEQ multiplex PCR; the TCRdb copy retains only in-frame clones and omits some. The repertoire holds 120,000 to 150,000 clones, with roughly 90% as singletons. Time point specified: blood 4 weeks post-SBRT, at nephrectomy. The treatment here: 15 Gy SBRT to primary tumor, nephrectomy 4 weeks later. The sequencing here drew on blood, taken from a patient whose treatment included radiotherapy and nephrectomy. The source is a woman between 50 and 59 years old with renal cell carcinoma.

The rearrangement uses TRBV2 and TRBJ2-2; 11 nucleotides match TRBD1. Germline assignment: CDR1 SNHLY and CDR2 FYNNEI. CDR3 size: 16 residues. V lost 6 bases to trimming and J lost 1 base; unmatched junction nucleotides: 4. The CDR3 DNA follows: TGTGCCAGCAGCGGACAGGGGGCGAGGAACACCGGGGAGCTGTTTTTT. Translation: CASSGQGARNTGELFF.

V usage is TRBV28 and J usage is TRBJ2-7; D might be TRBD1 or TRBD2, each matching 5 bases. This CDR3 spans 13 amino acids. CDR1 and CDR2 (germline): MDHEN, SYDVKM. The ends were cut back, 10 bases at V and 3 bases at J, with 16 bases in the middle. CDR3 coding DNA: TGTGCCACCTGGGACCCCGCCAACTACGAGCAGTACTTC. Its translation: CATWDPANYEQYF.

CDR3 residues: CASSLREGSTPNTEAFF. CDR3 in DNA: TGTGCCAGCAGCTTGCGCGAAGGCAGCACCCCGAACACTGAAGCTTTCTTT. This rearrangement joins TRBV5-4 to TRBJ1-1; no clear D gene. Trimming stripped 1 base from V and 1 base from J, with 17 bases between. The CDR3 is 17 residues long. Germline V gives CDR1 SGHNT, CDR2 YYREEE (reference sequence).

This rearrangement joins TRBV9 to TRBJ1-3; no reliable D call. Trimming cost V 1 base and J 0 bases, with 11 bases left between them. The V gene's germline CDR1 is SGDLS and CDR2 YYNGEE. The CDR3 covers 16 residues. CDR3 amino acids: CASSVMPSSSGNTIYF. The DNA of the CDR3 is TGTGCCAGCAGCGTAATGCCCTCGAGCTCTGGAAACACCATATATTTT.

The table lists this clone with a count of one. The rearrangement links TRBV4-3 to TRBJ2-2; D gene unclear. The CDR3 totals 16 residues. V was shortened by 0 bases and J by 4 bases, with 12 bases between the two germline ends. Germline V lookup: CDR1 LGHNA, CDR2 YSLEER. The CDR3 loop is CASSQELLESTGELFF. In DNA form, the CDR3 reads TGCGCCAGCAGCCAAGAACTACTCGAGAGCACCGGGGAGCTGTTTTTT.

For the CDR3, the DNA is TGTGCTAGTGGTTTTGACAGCTTTGTGCAGTACTTC. Protein product: CASGFDSFVQYF. The V and J genes are TRBV12-5 and TRBJ2-7, with D perhaps TRBD1 (5 bases). The CDR3 spans 12 residues. Germline assignment: CDR1 LGHNT and CDR2 FRNRAP. V was clipped by 3 bases and J by 9 bases, with 12 bases between them.

This clone was detected once. The chain links TRBV11-2 to TRBJ2-7; D is unresolved. The V gene's germline CDR1 is SGHAT and CDR2 FQNNGV. The germline V and J ends were trimmed by 2 bases and 5 bases, with 1 base remaining between them. There are 10 residues in the CDR3. CDR3 amino acids: CASSLNEQYF. The CDR3 nucleotides are TGTGCCAGCAGCTTAAACGAGCAGTACTTC. The full variable domain, completed using reference TRBV11-2 and TRBJ2-7, is EAGVAQSPRYKIIEKRQSVAFWCNPISGHATLYWYQQILGQGPKLLIQFQNNGVVDDSQLPKDRFSAERLKGVDSTLKIQPAKLEDSAVYLCASSLNEQYFGPGTRLTVT.

The chain is built from TRBV25-1 and TRBJ1-2; 7 positions match TRBD1. Germline CDR1 reads MGHDK; CDR2 reads SYGVNS. The CDR3 is made up of 15 amino acids. Losses at the gene ends were 3 bases for V and 2 bases for J; bases not matched to a gene: 6. CDR3 amino acids: CASSDPGTENYGYTF. CDR3 in DNA: TGTGCCAGCAGTGATCCAGGGACAGAGAACTATGGCTACACCTTC.

The genes are TRBV5-4 and TRBJ2-3; D not certain. The V end lost 1 base, the J end lost 1 base, and 4 bases lay between the germline ends. The CDR3 contains 13 residues. The germline V gene encodes CDR1 SGHNT and CDR2 YYREEE (reference sequence). This chain's CDR3 is CASSLKGTDTQYF. DNA of the CDR3: TGTGCCAGCAGCTTGAAAGGCACAGATACGCAGTATTTT.

The chain combines TRBV5-1 with TRBJ1-4; TRBD1 matches 7 bases. Per germline, CDR1 SGHRS and CDR2 YFSETQ. V lost 0 bases, J lost 8 bases, and 4 bases stayed unmatched. This CDR3 is 14 amino acids long. The CDR3 region has the DNA TGCGCCAGCAGCTTGGAAGGGGGCCGAGAAAAACTGTTTTTT. Protein product: CASSLEGGREKLFF.

The chain is built from TRBV30 and TRBJ2-2, with TRBD2 matching 7 bases. Germline trimming cut 0 bases from V and 2 bases from J; bases unmatched to any gene: 15. This CDR3 is built from 19 residues. Germline CDR1 reads GTSNPN; CDR2 reads SVGIG (reference sequence). DNA for the CDR3: TGTGCCTGGAGTGTTGCGTTTGTTCGGCGGGGGAAAAACACCGGGGAGCTGTTTTTT. Its translation: CAWSVAFVRRGKNTGELFF.

In DNA, the CDR3 is TGTGCCAGCAGTAAAGACAGGGGCGTCTACGAGCAGTACTTC. This codes for CASSKDRGVYEQYF. This sequence joins TRBV28 and TRBJ2-7; 8 positions agree with TRBD1. The J segment lost 3 bases and the V segment lost 5 bases, leaving 6 bases of the junction unmatched. Germline lookup yields CDR1 MDHEN and CDR2 SYDVKM. The CDR3 loop spans 14 amino acids.

The chain combines TRBV7-8 with TRBJ1-2; D is unclear. The germline gives CDR1 SGHVS, CDR2 FQNEAQ. V lost 0 bases and J 7 bases, leaving 12 bases between the germline ends. The CDR3 extends over 14 amino acids. The CDR3 DNA follows: TGTGCCAGCAGCTTAGCGGGCAGAATCGGTGGCTACACCTTC. Its translation is CASSLAGRIGGYTF.

The V and J genes are TRBV15 and TRBJ2-2, with 8 bases fitting TRBD2. The ends lost 8 bases at V and 0 bases at J; junction bases unmatched: 8. The CDR3 is 16 amino acids. The germline CDR1 and CDR2 sequences are LNHNV and YYDKDF (reference sequence). DNA of the CDR3: TGTGCCACCGCCGGGGGAGCGGGAGCGAACACCGGGGAGCTGTTTTTT. This translates into CATAGGAGANTGELFF.

This chain joins TRBV30 and TRBJ1-5; D is possibly TRBD1 (5 bases). V was shortened by 2 bases and J by 4 bases, with 15 bases between the two germline ends. Germline loops: CDR1 GTSNPN, CDR2 SVGIG (reference sequence). The CDR3 is 15 amino acids. The CDR3 reads CAWSPTGGANQPQHF. Written as DNA, the CDR3 is TGTGCCTGGAGTCCCACCGGGGGTGCTAATCAGCCCCAGCATTTT.

The chain is built from TRBV11-2 and TRBJ1-2; unclear D gene. The CDR3 is 14 amino acids. The V and J ends lost 2 bases and 0 bases respectively, with 7 bases between them. CDR1 is SGHAT and CDR2 is FQNNGV in the germline V gene. The CDR3: CASSLRETNYGYTF. For the CDR3, the DNA is TGTGCCAGCAGCTTAAGGGAGACTAACTATGGCTACACCTTC.

The gene calls are TRBV2 and TRBJ2-7, with D possibly being TRBD1 or TRBD2 (6 bases each). The CDR3 is 14 amino acids. Germline CDR1 is SNHLY and CDR2 is FYNNEI. V was pared by 8 bases and J by 1 base, with 15 bases between. CDR3 region: CASCYGGESYEQYF. DNA of the CDR3: TGTGCCAGCTGTTACGGGGGCGAATCCTACGAGCAGTACTTC. Complete variable domain (other parts from reference TRBV2 and TRBJ2-7): EPEVTQTPSHQVTQMGQEVILRCVPISNHLYFYWYRQILGQKVEFLVSFYNNEISEKSEIFDDQFSVERPDGSNFTLKIRSTKLEDSAMYFCASCYGGESYEQYFGPGTRLTVT.

This clone is a singleton in its sample. This chain uses TRBV6-8 with TRBJ1-2, with a weak D call TRBD1 (5 bases). From germline, CDR1 is MNHGY and CDR2 SAAAGT. V lost 3 bases and J 2 bases, leaving 19 bases between the germline ends. The CDR3 has 17 residues. The CDR3 loop reads CASSYGRRSEGNYGYTF. The CDR3 DNA reads as TGTGCCAGCAGTTATGGGCGGAGGAGCGAGGGGAACTATGGCTACACCTTC.